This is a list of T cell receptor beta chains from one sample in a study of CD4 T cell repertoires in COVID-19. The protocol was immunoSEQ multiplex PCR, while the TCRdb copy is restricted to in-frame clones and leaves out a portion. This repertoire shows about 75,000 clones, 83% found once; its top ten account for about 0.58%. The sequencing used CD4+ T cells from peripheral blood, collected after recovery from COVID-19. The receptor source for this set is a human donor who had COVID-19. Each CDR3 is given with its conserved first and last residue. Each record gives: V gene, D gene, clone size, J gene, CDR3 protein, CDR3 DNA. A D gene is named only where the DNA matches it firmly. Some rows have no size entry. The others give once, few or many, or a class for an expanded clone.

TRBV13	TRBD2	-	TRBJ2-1	CASSGRVAGGPPADNEQFF	TGTGCCAGCAGCGGTAGAGTAGCGGGGGGGCCCCCTGCAGACAATGAGCAGTTCTTC
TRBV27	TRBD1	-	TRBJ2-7	CASSLQGAANEQYF	TGTGCCAGCAGTCTCCAGGGGGCGGCCAACGAGCAGTACTTC
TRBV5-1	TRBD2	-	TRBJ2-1	CASSSGLAGYNEQFF	TGCGCCAGCAGCTCGGGACTAGCGGGATACAATGAGCAGTTCTTC
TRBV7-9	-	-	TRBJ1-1	CASSFADSTEAFF	TGTGCCAGCAGCTTTGCAGATAGCACTGAAGCTTTCTTT
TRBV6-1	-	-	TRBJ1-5	CASSGARGEPQHF	TGTGCCAGCAGTGGAGCAAGGGGCGAGCCCCAGCATTTT
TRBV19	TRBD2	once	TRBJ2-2	CASILRTSGATNTGELFF	TGTGCCAGTATTTTGAGGACTAGCGGGGCCACGAACACCGGGGAGCTGTTTTTT
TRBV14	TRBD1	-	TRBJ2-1	CASSQGQGYNEQFF	TGTGCCAGCAGCCAAGGACAGGGCTACAATGAGCAGTTCTTC
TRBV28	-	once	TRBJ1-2	CASSRPGLDGYTF	TGTGCCAGCAGCCGCCCGGGTCTGGATGGCTACACCTTC
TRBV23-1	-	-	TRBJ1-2	CASSQSGGQTVCYGYTF	TGCGCCAGCAGTCAATCAGGGGGACAAACAGTTTGCTATGGCTACACCTTC
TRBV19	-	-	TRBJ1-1	CASSMGRDTEAFF	TGTGCCAGTAGTATGGGACGGGACACTGAAGCTTTCTTT
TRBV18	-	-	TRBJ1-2	CASSPSRGPNYGYTF	TGTGCCAGCTCACCCTCCAGGGGCCCTAACTATGGCTACACCTTC
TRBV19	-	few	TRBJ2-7	CAKTWDSTLGEQYF	TGTGCCAAGACCTGGGACTCCACCCTCGGCGAGCAGTACTTC
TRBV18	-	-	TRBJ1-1	CASSPPGLRGARTEAFF	TGTGCCAGCTCACCACCGGGTCTTCGGGGGGCTAGGACTGAAGCTTTCTTT
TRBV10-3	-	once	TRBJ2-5	CAIRASGESETQYF	TGTGCCATCAGGGCCTCCGGGGAGTCAGAGACCCAGTACTTC
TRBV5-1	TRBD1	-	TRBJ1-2	CASSPAGTGGRDGYTF	TGCGCCAGCAGCCCCGCCGGGACAGGGGGTCGGGATGGCTACACCTTC
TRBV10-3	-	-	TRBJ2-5	CATWDIGETQYF	TGTGCCACCTGGGACATTGGGGAGACCCAGTACTTC
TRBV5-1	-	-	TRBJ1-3	CASSFGGTGNTIYF	TGCGCCAGCAGCTTCGGGGGAACTGGAAACACCATATATTTT
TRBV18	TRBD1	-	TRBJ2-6	CASSPTLQQGVFGANVLTF	TGTGCCAGCTCACCGACCCTACAACAGGGGGTCTTTGGGGCCAACGTCCTGACTTTC
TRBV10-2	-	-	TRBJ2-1	CASSESGGGYYNEQFF	TGCGCCAGCAGTGAGTCGGGGGGAGGTTATTACAATGAGCAGTTCTTC
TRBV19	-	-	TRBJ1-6	CASSQLNNSPLHF	TGTGCCAGTAGTCAGCTAAATAATTCACCCCTCCACTTT
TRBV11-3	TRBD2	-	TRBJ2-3	CASSIREGWDTQYF	TGTGCCAGCAGCATACGGGAGGGCTGGGATACGCAGTATTTT
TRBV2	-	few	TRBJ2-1	CASRSREGGRNEQFF	TGTGCCAGCAGATCCAGGGAGGGGGGACGCAATGAGCAGTTCTTC
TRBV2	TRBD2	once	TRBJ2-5	CASSEILLAGEETQYF	TGTGCCAGCAGTGAGATATTGCTAGCGGGGGAAGAGACCCAGTACTTC
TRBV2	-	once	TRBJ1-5	CASSERLSSSQPQHF	TGTGCCAGCAGTGAAAGATTATCGTCGAGTCAGCCCCAGCATTTT
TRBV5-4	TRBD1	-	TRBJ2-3	CASSLSGGFTDTQYF	TGTGCCAGCAGCTTGTCAGGGGGCTTCACAGATACGCAGTATTTT
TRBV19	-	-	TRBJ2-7	CASSTETTYEQYF	TGTGCCAGTAGTACAGAAACAACCTACGAGCAGTACTTC
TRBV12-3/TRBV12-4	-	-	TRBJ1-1	CASSFRAEAFF	TGTGCCAGCAGTTTCCGTGCTGAAGCTTTCTTT
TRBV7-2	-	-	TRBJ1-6	CASSLAANSPLHF	TGTGCCAGCAGCTTAGCGGCGAATTCACCCCTCCACTTT
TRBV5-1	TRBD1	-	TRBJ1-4	CASSQMDRDKEKLFF	TGCGCCAGCAGCCAGATGGACAGGGATAAGGAAAAACTGTTTTTT
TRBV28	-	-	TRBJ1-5	CASSLNRVNQPQHF	TGTGCCAGCAGTTTAAACAGGGTAAATCAGCCCCAGCATTTT
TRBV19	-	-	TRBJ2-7	CASSIDRTPVEQYF	TGTGCCAGTAGTATAGACCGGACCCCTGTTGAACAGTACTTC
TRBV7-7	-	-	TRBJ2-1	CASSLDRNPHGEQFF	TGTGCCAGCAGCTTAGATAGAAACCCTCACGGGGAGCAGTTCTTC
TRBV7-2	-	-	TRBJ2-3	CASSLPSTDTQYF	TGTGCCAGCAGCTTACCAAGCACAGATACGCAGTATTTT
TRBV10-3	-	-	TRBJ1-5	CAISESGQGSNQPQHF	TGTGCCATCAGTGAGTCAGGGCAGGGGAGCAATCAGCCCCAGCATTTT
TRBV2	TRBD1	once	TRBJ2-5	CASSGAGGQETQYF	TGTGCCAGCAGTGGAGCAGGGGGCCAAGAGACCCAGTACTTC
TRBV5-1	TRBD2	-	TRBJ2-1	CASSLVSSGTYNEQFF	TGCGCCAGCAGCTTGGTTTCCAGCGGGACTTACAATGAGCAGTTCTTC
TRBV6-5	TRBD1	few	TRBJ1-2	CASRDRGLYGYTF	TGTGCCAGCAGGGACAGGGGATTGTATGGCTACACCTTC
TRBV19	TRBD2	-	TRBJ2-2	CASTSGGNTGELFF	TGTGCCAGTACAAGCGGGGGTAACACCGGGGAGCTGTTTTTT
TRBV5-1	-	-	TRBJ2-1	CASSRSGLGGQYNEQFF	TGCGCCAGCAGCCGATCAGGGTTGGGAGGCCAATACAATGAGCAGTTCTTC
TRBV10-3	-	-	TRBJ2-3	CAISESGTDVADTQYF	TGTGCCATCAGTGAGTCGGGAACAGATGTCGCAGATACGCAGTATTTT
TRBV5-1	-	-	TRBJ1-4	CASSVVGEKLFF	TGCGCCAGCAGCGTGGTGGGGGAAAAACTGTTTTTT
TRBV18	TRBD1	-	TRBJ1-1	CASSPTTGGNTEAFF	TGTGCCAGCTCACCAACGACAGGGGGAAACACTGAAGCTTTCTTT
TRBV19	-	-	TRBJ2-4	CASSIGPGLVAKNIQYF	TGTGCCAGTAGTATAGGGCCCGGGTTGGTGGCCAAAAACATTCAGTACTTC
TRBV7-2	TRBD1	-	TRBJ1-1	CASSARTGRAFF	TGTGCCAGCAGCGCCCGGACAGGGCGAGCTTTCTTT
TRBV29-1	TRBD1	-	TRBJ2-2	CSVQGAVAGELFF	TGCAGCGTCCAGGGGGCTGTGGCCGGGGAGCTGTTTTTT
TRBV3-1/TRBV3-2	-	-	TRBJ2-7	CASSQDRAGWNEQYF	TGTGCCAGCAGCCAAGATCGGGCAGGGTGGAACGAGCAGTACTTC
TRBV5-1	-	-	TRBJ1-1	CASSLAAENGAFF	TGCGCCAGCAGCTTGGCCGCAGAGAACGGAGCTTTCTTT
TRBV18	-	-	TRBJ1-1	CASSLDRGGDTEAFF	TGTGCCAGCTCACTCGATAGGGGGGGGGACACTGAAGCTTTCTTT
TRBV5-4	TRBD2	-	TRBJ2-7	CASSSTGGGPGEQYF	TGTGCCAGCAGCTCCACGGGGGGAGGCCCCGGTGAGCAGTACTTC
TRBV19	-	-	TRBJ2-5	CASSFQTGQETQYF	TGTGCCAGTAGTTTCCAGACAGGACAAGAGACCCAGTACTTC
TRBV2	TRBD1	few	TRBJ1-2	CASTARQGSSYGYTF	TGTGCCAGCACCGCCCGACAGGGGAGTTCCTATGGCTACACCTTC